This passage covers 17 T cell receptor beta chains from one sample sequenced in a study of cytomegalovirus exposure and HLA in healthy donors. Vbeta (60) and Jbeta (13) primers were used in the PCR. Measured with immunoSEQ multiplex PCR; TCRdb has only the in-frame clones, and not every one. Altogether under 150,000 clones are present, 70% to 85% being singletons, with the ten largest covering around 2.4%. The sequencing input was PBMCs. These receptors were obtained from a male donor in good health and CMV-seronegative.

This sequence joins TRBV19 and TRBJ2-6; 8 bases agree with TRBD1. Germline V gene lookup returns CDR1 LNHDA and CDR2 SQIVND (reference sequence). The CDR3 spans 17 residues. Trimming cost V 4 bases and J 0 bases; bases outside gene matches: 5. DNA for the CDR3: TGTGCCAGTAGTACCGGGACAGGCCCCTCTGGGGCCAACGTCCTGACTTTC. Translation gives CASSTGTGPSGANVLTF.

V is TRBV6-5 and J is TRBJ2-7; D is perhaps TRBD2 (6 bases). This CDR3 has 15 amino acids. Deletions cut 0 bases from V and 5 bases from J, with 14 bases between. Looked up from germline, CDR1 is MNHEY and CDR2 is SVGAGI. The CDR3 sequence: CASSYSAGRRDEQYF. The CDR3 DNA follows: TGTGCCAGCAGTTACTCGGCAGGCCGGAGGGACGAGCAGTACTTC.

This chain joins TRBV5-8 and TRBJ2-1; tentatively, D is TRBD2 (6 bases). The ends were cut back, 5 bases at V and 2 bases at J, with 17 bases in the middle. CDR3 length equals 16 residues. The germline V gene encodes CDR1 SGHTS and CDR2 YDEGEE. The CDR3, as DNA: TGTGCCAGCAGTTTGCCGGAGGGGATCCCCTACAATGAGCAGTTCTTC. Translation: CASSLPEGIPYNEQFF.

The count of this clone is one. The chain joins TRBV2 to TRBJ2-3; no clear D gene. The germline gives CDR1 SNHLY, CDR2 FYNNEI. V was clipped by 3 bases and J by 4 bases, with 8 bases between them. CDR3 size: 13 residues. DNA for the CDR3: TGTGCCAGCAGTGAGAGTTTCGCAGATACGCAGTATTTT. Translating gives CASSESFADTQYF.

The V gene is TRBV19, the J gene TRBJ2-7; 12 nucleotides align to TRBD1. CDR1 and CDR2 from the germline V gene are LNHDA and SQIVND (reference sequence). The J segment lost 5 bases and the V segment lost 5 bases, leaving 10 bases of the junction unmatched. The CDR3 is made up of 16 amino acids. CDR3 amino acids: CASSHTGTGGADEQYF. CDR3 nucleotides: TGTGCCAGTAGTCACACCGGGACAGGGGGCGCCGACGAGCAGTACTTC.

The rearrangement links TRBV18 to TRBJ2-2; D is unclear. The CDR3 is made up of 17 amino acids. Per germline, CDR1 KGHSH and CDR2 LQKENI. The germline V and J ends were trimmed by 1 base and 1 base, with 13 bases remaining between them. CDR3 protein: CASSPRRSPWNTGELFF. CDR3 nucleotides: TGTGCCAGCTCACCACGTCGGAGCCCATGGAACACCGGGGAGCTGTTTTTT.

CDR3 protein: CATLERSYNSPLHF. CDR3 DNA sequence: TGTGCTACCCTTGAGCGCTCCTATAATTCACCCCTCCACTTT. The chain links TRBV12-5 to TRBJ1-6; no reliable D call. In germline, CDR1 is LGHNT, CDR2 FRNRAP. The CDR3 covers 14 residues. Deletions cut 10 bases from V and 0 bases from J, with 10 bases between.

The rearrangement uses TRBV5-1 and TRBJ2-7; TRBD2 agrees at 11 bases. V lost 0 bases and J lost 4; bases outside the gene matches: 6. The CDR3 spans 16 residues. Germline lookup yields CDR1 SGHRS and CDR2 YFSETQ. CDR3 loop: CASSLAASGGQYEQYF. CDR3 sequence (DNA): TGCGCCAGCAGCTTGGCGGCTAGCGGGGGGCAATACGAGCAGTACTTC.

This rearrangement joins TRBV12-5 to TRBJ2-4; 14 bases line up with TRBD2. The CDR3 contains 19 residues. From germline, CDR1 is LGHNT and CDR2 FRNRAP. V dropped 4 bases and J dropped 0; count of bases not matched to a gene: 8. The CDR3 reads CASGWVTSGRDLAKNIQYF. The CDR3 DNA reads TGTGCTAGTGGTTGGGTGACTAGCGGGAGGGATCTAGCCAAAAACATTCAGTACTTC.

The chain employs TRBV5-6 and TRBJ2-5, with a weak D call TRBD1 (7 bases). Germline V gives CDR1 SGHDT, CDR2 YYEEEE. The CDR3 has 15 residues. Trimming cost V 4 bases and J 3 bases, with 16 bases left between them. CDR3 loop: CASSLTIRGEETQYF. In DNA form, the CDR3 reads TGTGCCAGCAGCCTGACCATCAGGGGGGAAGAGACCCAGTACTTC. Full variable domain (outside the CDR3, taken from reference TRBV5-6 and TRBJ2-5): DAGVTQSPTHLIKTRGQQVTLRCSPKSGHDTVSWYQQALGQGPQFIFQYYEEEERQRGNFPDRFSGHQFPNYSSELNVNALLLGDSALYLCASSLTIRGEETQYFGPGTRLLVL.

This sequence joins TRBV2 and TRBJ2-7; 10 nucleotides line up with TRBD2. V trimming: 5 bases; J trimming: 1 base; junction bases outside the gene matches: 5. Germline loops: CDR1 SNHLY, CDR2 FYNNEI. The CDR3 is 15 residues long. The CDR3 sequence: CASSPRSGGSYEQYF. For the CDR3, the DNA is TGTGCCAGCAGTCCACGTAGCGGGGGGTCCTACGAGCAGTACTTC.

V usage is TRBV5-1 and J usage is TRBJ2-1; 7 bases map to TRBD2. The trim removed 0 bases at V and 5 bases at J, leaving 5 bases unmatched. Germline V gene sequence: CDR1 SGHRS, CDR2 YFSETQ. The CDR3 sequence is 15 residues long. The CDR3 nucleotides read TGCGCCAGCAGCTTGGTGGGGGGGAAGGACAATGAGCAGTTCTTC. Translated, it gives CASSLVGGKDNEQFF.

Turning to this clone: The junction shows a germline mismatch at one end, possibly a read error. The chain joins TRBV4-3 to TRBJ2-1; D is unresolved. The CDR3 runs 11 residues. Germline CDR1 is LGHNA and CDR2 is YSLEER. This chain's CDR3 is CASSQGRDLVF. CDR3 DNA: TGCGCCAGCAGCCAAGGCCGCGACTTGGTCTTC.

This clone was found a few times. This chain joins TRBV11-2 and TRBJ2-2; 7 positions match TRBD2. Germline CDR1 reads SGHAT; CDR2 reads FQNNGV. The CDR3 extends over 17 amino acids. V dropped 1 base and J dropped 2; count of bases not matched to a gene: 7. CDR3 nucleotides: TGTGCCAGCAGCTTAGTGAGGGCGGGAGTAAACACCGGGGAGCTGTTTTTT. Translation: CASSLVRAGVNTGELFF.

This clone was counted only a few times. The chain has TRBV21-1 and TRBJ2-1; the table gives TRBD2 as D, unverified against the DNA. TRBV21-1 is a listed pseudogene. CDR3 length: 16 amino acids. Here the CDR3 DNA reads TGTGCCAGCAGCAAAGGGGGGGGACTAGCGGGAGTTGAGCAGTTCTTC. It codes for CASSKGGGLAGVEQFF.

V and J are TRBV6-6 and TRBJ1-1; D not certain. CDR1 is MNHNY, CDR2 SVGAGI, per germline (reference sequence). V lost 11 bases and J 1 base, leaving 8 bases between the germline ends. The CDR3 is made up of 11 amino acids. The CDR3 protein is CAHRENTEAFF. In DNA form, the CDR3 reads TGTGCCCACCGGGAGAACACTGAAGCTTTCTTT.

DNA of the CDR3: TGTGCCACCAGCAGTCGGCGGGGAGCTTCCACCTTCCTTATTTACGCTATTGAGGAGCAGTACTTC. It translates to CATSSRRGASTFLIYAIEEQYF. The rearrangement links TRBV15 to TRBJ2-7; a weak D match, TRBD2 (6 bases). V shed 3 bases and J shed 7 bases, with 40 bases lying between them. This CDR3 region has 22 residues. The germline V gene has CDR1 LNHNV and CDR2 YYDKDF (reference sequence).